This T cell receptor beta chain was retrieved from a study of CD8+ T cells in alopecia areata. This clone was seen a handful of times. RNA was extracted and reverse transcribed into cDNA as the sequencing template. TCRdb keeps only in-frame clones here, not all; method: immunoSEQ multiplex PCR. The sample holds more than 150,000 clones, about three fifths seen once. Regarding treatment: oral pan-JAK inhibitor, 5-10 mg twice daily. Germline loops: CDR1 SEHNR, CDR2 FQNEAQ (reference sequence). Trimming shortened V by 5 bases and J by 9 bases, and 11 bases separated the two germline ends. CDR3 length: 13 residues.

The TCR sequence derives from a human donor with alopecia areata. This material consisted of CD8+ T cells sorted from blood, taken at week 24, from a patient treated with tofacitinib. V and J are TRBV7-9 and TRBJ1-6; no clear D. This chain's CDR3 is CASSPRVGSPLHF. As DNA, the CDR3 is TGTGCCAGCAGCCCCCGGGTCGGTTCACCCCTCCACTTT.